One T cell receptor beta chain is described in this entry. Sample time point: patch test 2, 6 weeks after DPC sensitization. Treatment described: therapeutic diphenylcyclopropenone sensitization with weekly scalp DPC. The data originate from a study of human T cells and chemical hapten exposure. Overall study: Sensitization applied 2% DPC to around 2 cm by around 2 cm of upper inner arm skin.

Germline CDR1 and CDR2: DFQATT and SNEGSKA (reference sequence). The V gene lost 6 bases and the J gene lost 2 bases, with 12 bases spanning the gap. The CDR3 contains 13 residues. TCRdb itself ran the RACE reads through MiXCR, one entry per CDR3 protein. The profile shows 100,000 or so distinct CDR3 sequences, roughly 9.6% of them singletons. Material: whole blood, obtained in connection with sensitization to the hapten diphenylcyclopropenone (DPC). The receptor was isolated from a man aged 40-49 years with alopecia areata. Some clones in this sample may be carry-over from other donors' samples. The rearrangement links TRBV20-1 to TRBJ2-3, with D possibly matching TRBD2 (6 bases). The CDR3 loop is CSAGRDHTDTQYF. The CDR3 DNA follows: TGCAGTGCAGGGCGGGACCACACAGATACGCAGTATTTT.